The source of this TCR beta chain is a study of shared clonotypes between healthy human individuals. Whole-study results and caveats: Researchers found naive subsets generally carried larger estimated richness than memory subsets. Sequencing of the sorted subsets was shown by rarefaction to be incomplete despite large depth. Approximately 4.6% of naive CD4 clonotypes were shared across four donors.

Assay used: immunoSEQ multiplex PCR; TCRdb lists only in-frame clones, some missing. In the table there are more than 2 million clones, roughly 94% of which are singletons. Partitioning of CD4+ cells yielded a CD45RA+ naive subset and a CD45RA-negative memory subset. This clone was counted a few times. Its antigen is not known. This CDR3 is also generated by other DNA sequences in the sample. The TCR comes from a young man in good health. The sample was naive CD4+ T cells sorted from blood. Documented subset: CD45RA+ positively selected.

The CDR3 loop reads CASSVEGNEQFF. The CDR3 nucleotides are TGTGCCAGCAGCGTAGAAGGGAATGAGCAGTTCTTC. The chain carries TRBV9 and TRBJ2-1; D gene uncertain. Deletions cut 0 bases from V and 7 bases from J, with 5 bases between. CDR1 is SGDLS and CDR2 is YYNGEE in the germline V gene. This CDR3 is built from 12 residues.